This is a list of T cell receptor beta chains from one sample in a study of OX40 agonist ivuxolimab in advanced cancers. TCRdb's copy holds only in-frame clones and misses some; the assay was immunoSEQ multiplex PCR. The table lists around 77,000 clones, 85% to 90% of them singletons. This specimen consisted of CD4+ or CD8+ T cells sorted from blood, obtained in a trial of the OX40 agonist ivuxolimab. These receptors were taken from an adult with an advanced solid tumor such as melanoma, head and neck, liver or kidney cancer. Both conserved end residues are part of each CDR3. Fields, in order: V gene, clone size, D gene, J gene, CDR3 DNA, CDR3 protein. D genes are given only for firm matches. The size field is filled for only some rows; it gives once, few, many or a size class.

>TRBV5-8|once|-|TRBJ2-1
TGTGCCAGCGAGGGGGGGGTTCACAATGAGCAGTTCTTC
CASEGGVHNEQFF
>TRBV4-1|-|-|TRBJ2-3
TGCGCCAGCAGCCAAGACCCCGGTGTTGGCACAGATACGCAGTATTTT
CASSQDPGVGTDTQYF
>TRBV19|-|TRBD1|TRBJ1-5
TGTGCCAGTAGTATGTCTAGGGGCCGACAGGGGAGACAGCCCCAGCATTTT
CASSMSRGRQGRQPQHF
>TRBV30|-|-|TRBJ2-3
TGTGCCGGAGCAGGGTCGAGCACAGATACGCAGTATTTT
CAGAGSSTDTQYF
>TRBV29-1|-|TRBD1|TRBJ1-1
TGCAGCGTAGGCCGTCCGGGACAGGGTAACACTGAAGCTTTCTTT
CSVGRPGQGNTEAFF
>TRBV30|-|TRBD2|TRBJ2-3
TGTGCCTGGACGGGGTACGGGGGGGCAGATACGCAGTATTTT
CAWTGYGGADTQYF
>TRBV25-1|-|-|TRBJ2-3
TGTGCCAGCAGTGGTCTAGTCGCAGATACGCAGTATTTT
CASSGLVADTQYF
>TRBV28|-|-|TRBJ2-7
TGTGCCAGCAGTTTCACGGGACGCCTCAGCTACGAGCAGTACTTC
CASSFTGRLSYEQYF
>TRBV19|once|TRBD1|TRBJ1-2
TGTGCCAGTAGCCAAGCCAACAGGGGGCTGGTCTATGGCTACACCTTC
CASSQANRGLVYGYTF
>TRBV29-1|-|-|TRBJ2-2
TGCAGCGCCGAGCGCCAGGGGTACACCGGGGAGCTGTTTTTT
CSAERQGYTGELFF
>TRBV19|-|TRBD1|TRBJ2-7
TGTGCCAGTAGTGTACAGGGGGCGACCCACGAGCAGTACTTC
CASSVQGATHEQYF
>TRBV19|once|-|TRBJ2-1
TGTGCCAGTAGTATATTTCGCGCGCCTGCCTACAATGAGCAGTTCTTC
CASSIFRAPAYNEQFF
>TRBV7-9|-|TRBD2|TRBJ2-7
TGTGCCAGCAGCTCCCCCGGGACTAGCGGGGGCCGTACCTACGAGCAGTACTTC
CASSSPGTSGGRTYEQYF
>TRBV4-1|once|-|TRBJ1-6
TGCGCCAGCAGCAAGAAGACCGTGGGGCAGGGGTTGGGGTCACCCCTCCACTTT
CASSKKTVGQGLGSPLHF
>TRBV9|-|TRBD2|TRBJ2-5
TGTGCCAGCAGCGTGAGCCCCGGACTAGCGGGAGTGCAGACCCAGTACTTC
CASSVSPGLAGVQTQYF
>TRBV10-1|-|-|TRBJ2-2
TGCGCCAGCAGTGGGGTAGCAGCGAACACCGGGGAGCTGTTTTTT
CASSGVAANTGELFF
>TRBV7-7|-|TRBD2|TRBJ2-1
TGTGCTAGCAGTTCCCTAACTAGCGGGGGAACCAATGAGCAGTTCTTC
CASSSLTSGGTNEQFF
>TRBV2|-|TRBD1|TRBJ1-5
TGTGCCAGCAACGGACAGGGCTTCTATCAGCCCCAGCATTTT
CASNGQGFYQPQHF
>TRBV6-6|-|-|TRBJ2-1
TGTGCCAGCAACGGGGACGGGAATGAGCAGTTCTTC
CASNGDGNEQFF
>TRBV19|-|TRBD2|TRBJ2-7
TGTGCCAGTAGTCCCCGGGGGAGCGGGGACTCCTACGAGCAGTACTTC
CASSPRGSGDSYEQYF
>TRBV7-7|-|TRBD1|TRBJ2-7
TGTGCTAGCAGCCCCGACAGGGGCCCTTCCTACGAGCAGTACTTC
CASSPDRGPSYEQYF
>TRBV6-6|-|-|TRBJ2-7
TGTGCCAGCAGTTCTATGGGGAGCCCCTCCGAGCAGTACTTC
CASSSMGSPSEQYF
>TRBV7-9|few|-|TRBJ2-3
TGTGCCAGCAGCCCCAGGGGCCCAGATACGCAGTATTTT
CASSPRGPDTQYF